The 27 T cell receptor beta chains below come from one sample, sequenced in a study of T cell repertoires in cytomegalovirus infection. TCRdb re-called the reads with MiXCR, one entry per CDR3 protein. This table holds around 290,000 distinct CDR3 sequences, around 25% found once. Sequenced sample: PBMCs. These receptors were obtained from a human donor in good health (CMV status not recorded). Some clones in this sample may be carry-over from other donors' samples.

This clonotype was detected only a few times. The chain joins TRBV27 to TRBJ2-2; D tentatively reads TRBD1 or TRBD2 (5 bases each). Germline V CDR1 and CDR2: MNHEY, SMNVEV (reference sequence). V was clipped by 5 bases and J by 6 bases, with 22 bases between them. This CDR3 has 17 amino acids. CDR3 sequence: CASSIPPGRNPSGELFF. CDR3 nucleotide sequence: TGTGCCAGCAGTATACCCCCGGGACGGAATCCCTCCGGGGAGCTGTTTTTT.

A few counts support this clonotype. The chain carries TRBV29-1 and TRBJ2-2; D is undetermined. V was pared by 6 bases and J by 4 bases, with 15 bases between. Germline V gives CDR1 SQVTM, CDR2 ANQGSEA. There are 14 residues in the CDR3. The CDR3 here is CSVRNSFVTGELFF. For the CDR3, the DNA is TGCAGCGTCCGGAATAGCTTCGTCACCGGGGAGCTGTTTTTT.

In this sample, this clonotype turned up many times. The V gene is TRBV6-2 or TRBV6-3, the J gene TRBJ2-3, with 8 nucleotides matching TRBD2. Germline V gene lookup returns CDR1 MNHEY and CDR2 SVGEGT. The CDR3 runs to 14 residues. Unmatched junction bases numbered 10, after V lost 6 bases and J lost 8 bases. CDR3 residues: CASSPWLAGGTQYF. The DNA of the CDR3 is TGTGCCAGCAGCCCCTGGCTAGCGGGCGGTACGCAGTATTTT.

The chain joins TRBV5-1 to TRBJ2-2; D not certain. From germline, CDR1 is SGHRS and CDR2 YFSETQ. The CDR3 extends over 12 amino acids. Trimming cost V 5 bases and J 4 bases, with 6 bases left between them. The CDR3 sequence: CASREPTGELFF. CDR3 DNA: TGCGCCAGCAGGGAACCCACCGGGGAGCTGTTTTTT.

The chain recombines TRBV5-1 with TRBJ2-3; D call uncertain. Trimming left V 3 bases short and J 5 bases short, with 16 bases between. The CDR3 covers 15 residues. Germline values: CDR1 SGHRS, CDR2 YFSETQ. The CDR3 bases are TGCGCCAGCAGCTCGCAATGGCCCTCGCTAGATACGCAGTATTTT. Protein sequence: CASSSQWPSLDTQYF.

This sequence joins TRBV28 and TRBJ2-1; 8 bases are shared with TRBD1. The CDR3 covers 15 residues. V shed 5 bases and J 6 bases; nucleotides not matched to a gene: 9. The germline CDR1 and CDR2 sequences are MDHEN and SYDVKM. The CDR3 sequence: CASSQRQGRFNEQFF. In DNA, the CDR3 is TGTGCCAGCAGTCAACGACAGGGGAGGTTCAATGAGCAGTTCTTC.

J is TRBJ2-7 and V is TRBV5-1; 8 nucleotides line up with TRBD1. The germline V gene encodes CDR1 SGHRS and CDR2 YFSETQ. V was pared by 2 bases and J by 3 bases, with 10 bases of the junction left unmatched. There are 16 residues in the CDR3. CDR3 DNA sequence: TGCGCCAGCAGCTTACCCCCGGGACAGGTATTCTACGAGCAGTACTTC. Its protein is CASSLPPGQVFYEQYF.

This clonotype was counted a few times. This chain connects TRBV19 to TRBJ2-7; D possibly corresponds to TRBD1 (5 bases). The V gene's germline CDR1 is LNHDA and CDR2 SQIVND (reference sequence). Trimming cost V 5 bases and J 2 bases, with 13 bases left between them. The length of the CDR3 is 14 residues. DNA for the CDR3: TGTGCCAGTAGTCTCAGGGAATTAGCCTACGAGCAGTACTTC. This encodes CASSLRELAYEQYF.

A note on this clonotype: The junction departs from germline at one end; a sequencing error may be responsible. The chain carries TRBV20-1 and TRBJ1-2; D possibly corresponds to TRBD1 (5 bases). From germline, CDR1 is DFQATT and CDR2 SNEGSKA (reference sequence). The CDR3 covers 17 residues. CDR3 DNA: TGCAGTGTCCGCAGGGCCGTCAAGGTCGGGTGGAACTATGGCTACTCCTTC. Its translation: CSVRRAVKVGWNYGYSF.

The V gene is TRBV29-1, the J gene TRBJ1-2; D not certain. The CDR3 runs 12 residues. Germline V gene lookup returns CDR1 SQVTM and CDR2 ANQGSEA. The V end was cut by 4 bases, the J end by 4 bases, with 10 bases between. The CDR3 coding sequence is TGCAGCGTTGTCTTTTCGCGCTATGGCTACACCTTC. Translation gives CSVVFSRYGYTF.

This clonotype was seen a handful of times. The CDR3 protein is CSVAHVGTAYGQYV. The CDR3 nucleotides are TGCAGCGTCGCCCACGTTGGAACAGCCTACGGGCAGTACGTC. V is TRBV29-1 and J is TRBJ2-7; D is uncertain. This CDR3 is built from 14 residues. From germline, CDR1 is SQVTM and CDR2 ANQGSEA.

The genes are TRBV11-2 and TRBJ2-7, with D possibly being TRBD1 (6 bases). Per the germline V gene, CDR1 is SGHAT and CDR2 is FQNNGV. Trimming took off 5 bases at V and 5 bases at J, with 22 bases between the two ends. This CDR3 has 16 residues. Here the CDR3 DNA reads TGTGCCAGCAGCCCCCTGGCAAGAGGGGGTAGCGACGAGCAGTACTTC. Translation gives CASSPLARGGSDEQYF.

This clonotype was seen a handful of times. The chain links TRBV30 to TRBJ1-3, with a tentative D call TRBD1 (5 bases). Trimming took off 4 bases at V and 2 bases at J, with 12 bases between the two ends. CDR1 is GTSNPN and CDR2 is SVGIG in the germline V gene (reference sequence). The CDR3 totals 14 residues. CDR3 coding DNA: TGTGCCTGGAACGGACTGGGACCTGGAAACACCATATATTTT. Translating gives CAWNGLGPGNTIYF.

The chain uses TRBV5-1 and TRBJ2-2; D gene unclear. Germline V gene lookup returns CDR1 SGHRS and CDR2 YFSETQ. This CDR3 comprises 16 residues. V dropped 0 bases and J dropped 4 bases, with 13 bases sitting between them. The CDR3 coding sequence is TGCGCCAGCAGCTTGGGGCCTGTGGGTAGCACCGGGGAGCTGTTTTTT. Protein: CASSLGPVGSTGELFF.

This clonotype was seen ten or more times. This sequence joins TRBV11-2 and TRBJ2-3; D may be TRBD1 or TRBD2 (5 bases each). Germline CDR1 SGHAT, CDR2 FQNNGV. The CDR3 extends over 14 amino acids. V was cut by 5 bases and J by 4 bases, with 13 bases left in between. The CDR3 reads CASSLAAGPDTQYF. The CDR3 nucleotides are TGTGCCAGCAGCCTAGCCGCAGGGCCAGATACGCAGTATTTT.

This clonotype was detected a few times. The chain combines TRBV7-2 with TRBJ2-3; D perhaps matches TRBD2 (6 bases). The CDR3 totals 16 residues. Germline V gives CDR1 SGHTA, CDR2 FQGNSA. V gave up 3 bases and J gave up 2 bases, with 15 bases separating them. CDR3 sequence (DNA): TGTGCCAGCAGCTTGCAAGGGACGGGGGACACAGATACGCAGTATTTT. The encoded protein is CASSLQGTGDTDTQYF.

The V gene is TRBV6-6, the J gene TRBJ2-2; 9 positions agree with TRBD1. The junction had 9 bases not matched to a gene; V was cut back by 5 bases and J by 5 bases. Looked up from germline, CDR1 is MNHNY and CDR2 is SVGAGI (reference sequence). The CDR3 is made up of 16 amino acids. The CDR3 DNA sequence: TGTGCCAGCAGTCCTCCGGGACAGGGTCGAACCGGGGAGCTGTTTTTT. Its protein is CASSPPGQGRTGELFF.

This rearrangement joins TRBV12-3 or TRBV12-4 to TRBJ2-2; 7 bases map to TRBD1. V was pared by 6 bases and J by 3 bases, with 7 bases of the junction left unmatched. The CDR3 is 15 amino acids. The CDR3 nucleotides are TGTGCCAGCAGGGACCAGGGGGTCGACACCGGGGAGCTGTTTTTT. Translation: CASRDQGVDTGELFF.

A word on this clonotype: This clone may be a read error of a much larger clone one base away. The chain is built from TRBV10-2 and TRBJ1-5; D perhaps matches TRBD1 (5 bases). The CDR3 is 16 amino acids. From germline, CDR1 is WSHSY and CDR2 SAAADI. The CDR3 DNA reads TGCGACAGCAGTGAGGGCTCCAGGGTTAGCAATCAGCCCCAGCATTTT. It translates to CDSSEGSRVSNQPQHF.

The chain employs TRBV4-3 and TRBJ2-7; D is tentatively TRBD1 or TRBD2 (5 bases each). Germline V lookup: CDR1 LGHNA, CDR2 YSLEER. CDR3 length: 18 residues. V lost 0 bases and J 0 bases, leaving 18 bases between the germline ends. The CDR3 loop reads CASSQDYGGDGFSYEQYF. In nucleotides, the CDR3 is TGCGCCAGCAGCCAAGATTATGGGGGAGATGGCTTCTCCTACGAGCAGTACTTC.

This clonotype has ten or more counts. CDR3 in DNA: TGTGCCAGCAGCGAAAGGGGGCCAGGGAACACTGAAGCTTTCTTT. It translates to CASSERGPGNTEAFF. The V and J genes are TRBV7-2 and TRBJ1-1; 7 bases are a match to TRBD1. V lost 5 bases and J lost 1; bases outside the gene matches: 7. The germline gives CDR1 SGHTA, CDR2 FQGNSA. The CDR3 length is 15 residues.

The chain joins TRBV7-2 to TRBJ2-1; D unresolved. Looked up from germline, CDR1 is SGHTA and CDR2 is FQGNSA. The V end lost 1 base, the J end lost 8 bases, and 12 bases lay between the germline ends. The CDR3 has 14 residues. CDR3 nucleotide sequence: TGTGCCAGCAGCTTAGACTCCCACACCTATGAGCAGTTCTTC. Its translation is CASSLDSHTYEQFF.

The CDR3 DNA is TGCAGTGCTAACGGGCTCAGCGGGAGCAGTGAAGAGACCCAGTACTTC. Residues: CSANGLSGSSEETQYF. V and J are TRBV20-1 and TRBJ2-5; TRBD2 matches at 8 bases. CDR3 length equals 16 residues. The J segment lost 3 bases and the V segment lost 4 bases, leaving 13 bases of the junction unmatched. Germline V gene sequence: CDR1 DFQATT, CDR2 SNEGSKA (reference sequence).

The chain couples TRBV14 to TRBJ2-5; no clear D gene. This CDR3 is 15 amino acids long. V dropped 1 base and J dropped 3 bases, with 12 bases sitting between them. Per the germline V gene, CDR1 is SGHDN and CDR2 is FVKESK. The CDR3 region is CASSQVAGREETQYF. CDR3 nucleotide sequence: TGTGCCAGCAGCCAAGTGGCCGGAAGGGAAGAGACCCAGTACTTC.

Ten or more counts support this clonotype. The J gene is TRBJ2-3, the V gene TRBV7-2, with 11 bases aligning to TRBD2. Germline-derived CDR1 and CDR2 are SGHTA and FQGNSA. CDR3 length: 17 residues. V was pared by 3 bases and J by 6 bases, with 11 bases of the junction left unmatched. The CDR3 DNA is TGTGCCAGCAGCTTTGGGCCAGTAGCGGGAGGGACCGATACGCAGTATTTT. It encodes CASSFGPVAGGTDTQYF.

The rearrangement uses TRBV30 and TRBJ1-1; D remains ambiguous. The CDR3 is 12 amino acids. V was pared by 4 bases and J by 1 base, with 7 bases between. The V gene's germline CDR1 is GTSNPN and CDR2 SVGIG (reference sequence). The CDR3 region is CAWNDGNTEAFF. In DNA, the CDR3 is TGTGCCTGGAACGACGGGAACACTGAAGCTTTCTTT.

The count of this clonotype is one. As DNA, the CDR3 is TGTGCCAGCAGCCGCGCCGGGACTCGAGGCGATACGCAGTATTTT. This codes for CASSRAGTRGDTQYF. The chain carries TRBV7-3 and TRBJ2-3; a possible D gene is TRBD2 (6 bases). V lost 5 bases and J lost 6, with 18 bases in between. Germline CDR1 is SGHTA and CDR2 is FQGTGA. The CDR3 runs to 15 residues.